This note documents a single T cell receptor beta chain sequence. Its target is unknown. V shed 5 bases and J shed 5 bases, with 17 bases lying between them. CDR3 length: 15 amino acids. Per the germline V gene, CDR1 is SEHNR and CDR2 is FQNEAQ (reference sequence). A single record per CDR3 protein comes from TCRdb applying MiXCR to the 5' RACE reads. The data contain about 430,000 distinct CDR3 sequences, over 15% of them singletons. This entry is derived from a study of T-cell memory formation after mild COVID-19. General study results and limits: Contracting clones, day 15 to 85, had balanced CD4/CD8, and later expanders favored CD4+.

V and J are TRBV7-9 and TRBJ2-3; maybe TRBD2 (6 bases). The clonotype was recovered from a young man who had mild COVID-19 (a few samples of this study predate the infection). Cell type and time point are not known. Sequencing was carried out using PBMCs or a T cell subset sorted from them (not recorded which). CDR3 DNA: TGTGCCAGCAGCCCCGTGGCCGGGACTCTAGATACGCAGTATTTT. Encoded protein: CASSPVAGTLDTQYF.